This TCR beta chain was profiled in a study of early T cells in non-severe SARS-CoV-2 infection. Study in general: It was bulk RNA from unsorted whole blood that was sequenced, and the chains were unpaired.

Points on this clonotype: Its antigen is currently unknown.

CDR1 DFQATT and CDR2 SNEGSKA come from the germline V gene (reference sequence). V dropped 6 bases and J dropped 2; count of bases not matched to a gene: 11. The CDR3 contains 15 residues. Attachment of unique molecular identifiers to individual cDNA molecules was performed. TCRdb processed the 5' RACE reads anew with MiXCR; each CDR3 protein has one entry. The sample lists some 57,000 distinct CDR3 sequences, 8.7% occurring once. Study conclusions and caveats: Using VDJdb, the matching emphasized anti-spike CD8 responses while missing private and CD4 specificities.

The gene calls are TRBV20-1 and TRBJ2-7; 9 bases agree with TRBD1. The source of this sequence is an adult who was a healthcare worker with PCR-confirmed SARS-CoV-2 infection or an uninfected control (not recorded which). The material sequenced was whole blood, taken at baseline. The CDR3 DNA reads TGCAGTGCGGAATACAGGGGGCCACCGGCCTACGAGCAGTACTTC. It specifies CSAEYRGPPAYEQYF.